This T cell receptor (beta chain) is drawn from a study of cytomegalovirus exposure and HLA in healthy donors. A multiplex PCR was run with 60 Vbeta primers and 13 Jbeta primers. Clones were sequenced by immunoSEQ multiplex PCR, and TCRdb holds only the in-frame ones, with some missing. The sample includes 120,000 or so clones, more than 70% of them seen just once. The V and J ends lost 1 base and 2 bases, in that order; junction bases with no gene match: 7. The germline V gene has CDR1 SGHNT and CDR2 YYREEE (reference sequence). This CDR3 has 16 residues. This TCR derives from a human donor in good health. The chain recombines TRBV5-4 with TRBJ1-1, with TRBD1 identical over 8 bases. The sequenced material came from PBMCs. CDR3 in DNA: TGTGCCAGCAGCTTGACCCGACAGGGGCGTAACACTGAAGCTTTCTTT. Its protein product is CASSLTRQGRNTEAFF.